These 17 T cell receptor beta chains were all obtained from the same sample, sequenced in a study of blood T cell repertoires in COVID-19 (dated by TCRdb to about 2020). The method behind the library was the immunoSEQ multiplex PCR assay. TCRdb limited this immuneACCESS table to in-frame rearrangements with V and J called. A share of clones is missing; checked studies link under half to unresolved V genes, and the rest is unexplained. This sample lists about 88,000 clones; 72% were detected once. The ten largest clones capture under 30% of the sample. The sequenced sample consisted of peripheral blood. Source of these receptors: a woman aged 60 to 75 in a cohort sampled during active or convalescent COVID-19.

The chain employs TRBV2 and TRBJ1-5; no clear D. The CDR3 extends over 14 amino acids. Trimming took 7 bases from V and 1 from J, leaving 11 bases between them. Germline V gene lookup returns CDR1 SNHLY and CDR2 FYNNEI. CDR3 in amino acids: CASMAGRSNQPQHF. CDR3 nucleotide sequence: TGTGCCAGCATGGCCGGGAGGAGCAATCAGCCCCAGCATTTT.

The chain links TRBV10-3 to TRBJ1-2; maybe TRBD1 (5 bases). The CDR3 runs 13 residues. Trimming pared 2 bases from V and 9 bases from J, leaving 13 bases between. Germline lookup yields CDR1 ENHRY and CDR2 SYGVKD. The CDR3 coding sequence is TGTGCCATCAGTGAGGTCCAGGGACTTAGCTACACCTTC. As protein: CAISEVQGLSYTF.

The J gene is TRBJ2-3, the V gene TRBV5-4, with D possibly being TRBD2 (5 bases). Trimming pared 4 bases from V and 2 bases from J, leaving 11 bases between. The CDR3 contains 14 residues. CDR1 and CDR2 from the germline V gene are SGHNT and YYREEE (reference sequence). CDR3 residues: CASSPDLLTDTQYF. CDR3 coding DNA: TGTGCCAGCAGCCCGGACTTGCTCACAGATACGCAGTATTTT. The complete variable domain, with remaining parts taken from reference TRBV5-4 and TRBJ2-3, reads ETGVTQSPTHLIKTRGQQVTLRCSSQSGHNTVSWYQQALGQGPQFIFQYYREEENGRGNFPPRFSGLQFPNYSSELNVNALELDDSALYLCASSPDLLTDTQYFGPGTRLTVL.

The rearrangement uses TRBV5-1 and TRBJ1-1; D possibly corresponds to TRBD1 (6 bases). Germline CDR1 SGHRS, CDR2 YFSETQ. The ends were cut back, 0 bases at V and 3 bases at J, with 15 bases in the middle. CDR3 length: 16 amino acids. CDR3 amino acids: CASSLGAGVGHTEAFF. The CDR3, as DNA: TGCGCCAGCAGCTTGGGGGCAGGGGTGGGGCACACTGAAGCTTTCTTT.

This clone came up once. The chain uses TRBV5-1 and TRBJ2-1, with a tentative D call TRBD1 (6 bases). V gave up 0 bases and J gave up 8 bases, with 18 bases separating them. The CDR3 extends over 16 amino acids. Germline V gene data show CDR1 as SGHRS and CDR2 as YFSETQ. The CDR3 DNA reads TGCGCCAGCAGCTTGGTGGTGACAGGCCCCCGCTATGAGCAGTTCTTC. It yields the protein CASSLVVTGPRYEQFF. Full variable domain (rest looked up from reference TRBV5-1 and TRBJ2-1): KAGVTQTPRYLIKTRGQQVTLSCSPISGHRSVSWYQQTPGQGLQFLFEYFSETQRNKGNFPGRFSGRQFSNSRSEMNVSTLELGDSALYLCASSLVVTGPRYEQFFGPGTRLTVL.

V usage is TRBV28 and J usage is TRBJ1-6, with D perhaps TRBD1 (6 bases). This CDR3 is 11 amino acids long. The germline gives CDR1 MDHEN, CDR2 SYDVKM. Trimming stripped 7 bases from V and 16 bases from J, with 14 bases between. The CDR3 region has the DNA TGTGCCAGCACTGACAGGACCACGCTCCACTTT. Protein product: CASTDRTTLHF. Complete variable domain (other parts from reference TRBV28 and TRBJ1-6): DVKVTQSSRYLVKRTGEKVFLECVQDMDHENMFWYRQDPGLGLRLIYFSYDVKMKEKGDIPEGYSVSREKKERFSLILESASTNQTSMYLCASTDRTTLHFGNGTRLTVT.

The gene calls are TRBV18 and TRBJ2-2; 8 bases fit TRBD1. The CDR3 sequence is 15 residues long. Germline CDR1 reads KGHSH; CDR2 reads LQKENI. After removal of 5 bases from V and 5 bases from J, the junction contained 7 bases not matched to a gene. The CDR3: CASSLDRVRTGELFF. DNA of the CDR3: TGTGCCAGCTCATTGGACAGGGTTCGAACCGGGGAGCTGTTTTTT.

Regarding this clone: At one end, the junction sequence differs from germline, possibly due to a read error. V gene TRBV19 combines with J gene TRBJ1-5; D not resolved. Germline V gives CDR1 LNHDA, CDR2 SQIVND (reference sequence). The CDR3 runs 15 residues. The CDR3 DNA follows: TGTGCCAGTAGTATATCGTCGACGGGTAATCGGCCCCAGCATTTT. It translates to CASSISSTGNRPQHF.

The chain is built from TRBV4-2 and TRBJ2-1, with D maybe TRBD2 (5 bases). The V gene lost 0 bases and the J gene lost 13 bases, with 19 bases spanning the gap. Per germline, CDR1 LGHNA and CDR2 YNFKEQ. The CDR3 runs to 15 residues. The CDR3 is CASSQDDLAGPPQFF. In DNA, the CDR3 is TGTGCCAGCAGCCAAGACGACCTGGCGGGCCCTCCACAGTTCTTC.

The chain links TRBV11-2 to TRBJ2-1; 8 bases are shared with TRBD2. Germline V gene data show CDR1 as SGHAT and CDR2 as FQNNGV. With 0 bases clipped from V and 8 bases from J, the junction kept 9 bases outside the gene matches. This CDR3 has 16 residues. Written as DNA, the CDR3 is TGTGCCAGCAGCTTAGATACGGGACTAGGGTCGCATGAGCAGTTCTTC. This gives the protein CASSLDTGLGSHEQFF.

The V and J genes are TRBV2 and TRBJ1-4; D unresolved. The length of the CDR3 is 14 residues. V lost 4 bases, J lost 3 bases, and 9 bases lay in between. From germline, CDR1 is SNHLY and CDR2 FYNNEI. CDR3 protein: CASSASSSNEKLFF. In nucleotides, the CDR3 is TGTGCCAGCAGTGCCAGTTCATCTAATGAAAAACTGTTTTTT.

The chain joins TRBV30 to TRBJ2-3; D gene uncertain. Deletions cut 3 bases from V and 2 bases from J, with 18 bases between. Germline CDR1 and CDR2: GTSNPN and SVGIG (reference sequence). This CDR3 spans 16 amino acids. The CDR3 loop reads CAWSGPLAVNTDTQYF. In nucleotides, the CDR3 is TGTGCCTGGAGCGGCCCTCTTGCGGTGAACACAGATACGCAGTATTTT.

The rearrangement links TRBV11-2 to TRBJ1-6; 11 nucleotides align to TRBD1. The CDR3 is 16 residues long. The ends lost 3 bases at V and 9 bases at J; junction bases unmatched: 7. The germline V gene has CDR1 SGHAT and CDR2 FQNNGV. This chain's CDR3 is CASSFGTGGSGSPLHF. CDR3 nucleotides: TGTGCCAGCAGCTTTGGGACAGGGGGAAGCGGTTCACCCCTCCACTTT. The variable domain in full, with the rest retrieved from reference TRBV11-2 and TRBJ1-6, is EAGVAQSPRYKIIEKRQSVAFWCNPISGHATLYWYQQILGQGPKLLIQFQNNGVVDDSQLPKDRFSAERLKGVDSTLKIQPAKLEDSAVYLCASSFGTGGSGSPLHFGNGTRLTVT.

The chain joins TRBV27 to TRBJ1-2, with a tentative D call TRBD1 (5 bases). This CDR3 comprises 13 residues. Trimming pared 0 bases from V and 8 bases from J, leaving 10 bases between. CDR1 and CDR2 from the germline V gene are MNHEY and SMNVEV (reference sequence). The CDR3 is CASSLSTEGGYTF. CDR3 in DNA: TGTGCCAGCAGTTTATCGACAGAAGGCGGCTACACCTTC.

In its sample, this clone was seen once. The chain carries TRBV2 and TRBJ2-2; no definite D call. CDR3 length equals 12 residues. Per germline, CDR1 SNHLY and CDR2 FYNNEI. V lost 7 bases, J lost 1 base, and 4 bases lay in between. As DNA, the CDR3 is TGTGCCAGCACTAGGAACACCGGGGAGCTGTTTTTT. Encoded protein: CASTRNTGELFF.

DNA for the CDR3: TGTGCCAGTAGTATGGGACTCAATCAGCCCCAGCATTTT. Its protein product is CASSMGLNQPQHF. The rearrangement joins TRBV19 to TRBJ1-5; possibly TRBD1 for D (5 bases). The CDR3 length is 13 residues. Trimming stripped 3 bases from V and 3 bases from J, with 6 bases between. The germline V gene encodes CDR1 LNHDA and CDR2 SQIVND (reference sequence).

This clone turned up a few times. This chain connects TRBV7-2 to TRBJ1-5; D is unresolved. V lost 5 bases and J lost 4, with 9 bases in between. In germline, CDR1 is SGHTA, CDR2 FQGNSA. There are 13 residues in the CDR3. The CDR3 region has the DNA TGTGCCAGCAGCACGCAGATGAATCAGCCCCAGCATTTT. Its protein is CASSTQMNQPQHF.